What follows is one T cell receptor beta chain and its context. These data come from a study of technical replicates of blood from a few donors. Sequenced by immunoSEQ multiplex PCR; TCRdb stores in-frame clones only, minus some. The sample contains about 94,000 clones, 95% to 97% of which appear only once. The clonotype originates from a human donor in good health. The sample consisted of T cells isolated from PBMCs.

DNA of the CDR3: TGCGCCAGCAGCTTAGGAGATAGGGAGACCCAGTACTTC. The encoded protein is CASSLGDRETQYF. The V and J genes are TRBV5-1 and TRBJ2-5; D unresolved. Trimming left V 2 bases short and J 5 bases short, with 10 bases between. Germline CDR1 SGHRS, CDR2 YFSETQ. The CDR3 contains 13 residues.